Listed below are T cell receptor beta chains from one sample, sequenced in a study of blood T cell repertoires in COVID-19. Method: immunoSEQ multiplex PCR; TCRdb's copy keeps in-frame clones and lacks some. Of 62,000 or so clones in the sample, 80% to 90% were seen once. Material for sequencing was PBMCs or T cells enriched from blood (not recorded which). Receptors originate from a woman in her forties with acute COVID-19. Both conserved end residues are part of each CDR3. A D gene is named only where the DNA matches it firmly. For some rows the clone size is stated as once, few or many, or as a class when expanded; others skip it.

TRBV2,once,TRBD1,TRBJ2-5,CASTLVGTVLQETQYF,TGTGCCAGCACTCTGGTCGGGACAGTCCTCCAAGAGACCCAGTACTTC
TRBV2,few,TRBD2,TRBJ2-1,CASSATSGAYNEQFF,TGTGCCAGCAGTGCGACTAGCGGGGCATACAATGAGCAGTTCTTC
TRBV5-1,.,TRBD2,TRBJ2-1,CASSLVASGGHAAEQFF,TGCGCCAGCAGCTTGGTGGCTAGCGGGGGCCATGCAGCTGAGCAGTTCTTC
TRBV11-2,.,.,TRBJ2-7,CASSHHRGLRDEQYF,TGTGCCAGCAGCCATCACAGGGGACTTCGGGACGAGCAGTACTTC
TRBV19,.,TRBD1,TRBJ1-2,CASSGGTGGAIYGYTF,TGTGCCAGTAGTGGAGGGACAGGGGGCGCGATCTATGGCTACACCTTC
TRBV7-2,.,TRBD1,TRBJ2-2,CASSVRGRSGELFF,TGTGCCAGCAGCGTCAGGGGGCGGAGCGGGGAGCTGTTTTTT
TRBV29-1,.,TRBD2,TRBJ2-2,CSVLKGLAGGPSDTGELFF,TGCAGCGTTCTCAAGGGACTAGCGGGAGGGCCGAGTGACACCGGGGAGCTGTTTTTT
TRBV27,.,.,TRBJ1-1,CASSQTGRTEAFF,TGTGCCAGCAGCCAGACGGGAAGGACTGAAGCTTTCTTT
TRBV24-1,.,TRBD1,TRBJ2-3,CATSGQGGTDTQYF,TGTGCCACCAGCGGACAGGGGGGCACAGATACGCAGTATTTT
TRBV2,.,.,TRBJ1-1,CATHREMNTEAFF,TGTGCCACCCACAGGGAAATGAACACTGAAGCTTTCTTT
TRBV18,.,.,TRBJ1-3,CASSPSGGGLSGNTIYF,TGTGCCAGCTCACCCTCCGGGGGAGGCCTCTCTGGAAACACCATATATTTT
TRBV5-4,few,.,TRBJ1-2,CASSLRGSGYTF,TGTGCCAGCAGCTTGAGGGGGTCCGGCTACACCTTC
TRBV10-1,few,TRBD2,TRBJ2-2,CASSDLAGGMFF,TGCGCCAGCAGTGATCTAGCGGGGGGAATGTTTTTT
TRBV27,.,TRBD2,TRBJ2-1,CASSPRGSGSTWQFF,TGTGCCAGCAGTCCACGAGGTAGCGGGAGTACCTGGCAGTTCTTC
TRBV27,.,TRBD1,TRBJ1-1,CASSPSRGQVMNTEAFF,TGTGCCAGCAGTCCTTCGAGGGGGCAGGTTATGAACACTGAAGCTTTCTTT
TRBV5-1,few,TRBD2,TRBJ2-7,CASSLASGISYEQYF,TGCGCCAGCAGCTTGGCTAGCGGGATCTCCTACGAGCAGTACTTC
TRBV6-6,once,TRBD1,TRBJ1-2,CASRDTGGHYGYTF,TGTGCCAGCAGGGACACAGGGGGCCACTATGGCTACACCTTC
TRBV6-5,few,TRBD1,TRBJ1-1,CASRTGRMNTEAFF,TGTGCCAGCAGGACAGGGAGAATGAACACTGAAGCTTTCTTT
TRBV24-1,.,TRBD1,TRBJ2-3,CATSDFSQGVTDTQYF,TGTGCCACCAGTGATTTTTCACAGGGGGTCACAGATACGCAGTATTTT
TRBV6-6,once,TRBD1,TRBJ2-7,CASSYDRDDYEQYF,TGTGCCAGCAGTTACGACAGGGATGACTACGAGCAGTACTTC
TRBV28,.,TRBD1,TRBJ2-5,CASSRTGARETQYF,TGTGCCAGCAGTCGAACAGGGGCCCGAGAGACCCAGTACTTC
TRBV7-8,.,.,TRBJ2-2,CASSDAGKTGELFF,TGTGCCAGCAGCGATGCGGGTAAAACCGGGGAGCTGTTTTTT
TRBV4-1,.,.,TRBJ1-4,CASSQDGGSGGIGTNEKLFF,TGCGCCAGCAGCCAAGATGGGGGAAGTGGCGGGATAGGCACTAATGAAAAACTGTTTTTT
TRBV2,.,.,TRBJ1-2,CASSEAWQGVYGYTF,TGTGCCAGCAGTGAAGCGTGGCAGGGCGTCTATGGCTACACCTTC
TRBV9,.,TRBD2,TRBJ2-3,CASSVVGSGSWTDTQYF,TGTGCCAGCAGCGTAGTAGGTAGCGGGAGTTGGACAGATACGCAGTATTTT
TRBV9,.,TRBD2,TRBJ2-7,CASSVGTSGDYEQYF,TGTGCCAGCAGCGTTGGGACTAGCGGAGACTACGAGCAGTACTTC
TRBV19,.,.,TRBJ1-3,CASSPPPGRRGNTIYF,TGTGCCAGTAGTCCCCCCCCAGGGCGACGAGGAAACACCATATATTTT
TRBV29-1,.,TRBD1,TRBJ1-4,CSVEVAGGEKLFF,TGCAGCGTTGAAGTTGCAGGGGGGGAAAAACTGTTTTTT
TRBV6-2/TRBV6-3,once,.,TRBJ2-5,CASSYEDQETQYF,TGTGCCAGCAGTTATGAGGACCAAGAGACCCAGTACTTC
TRBV7-7,.,TRBD2,TRBJ2-5,CASSSGTSGGAGETQYF,TGTGCCAGCAGCTCTGGGACTAGCGGGGGGGCCGGTGAGACCCAGTACTTC
TRBV9,.,TRBD1,TRBJ1-3,CASSVGDRAGNTIYF,TGTGCCAGCAGCGTAGGGGACAGGGCTGGAAACACCATATATTTT
TRBV14,.,.,TRBJ2-5,CASSQVLWPFQETQYF,TGTGCCAGCAGCCAAGTACTATGGCCGTTCCAAGAGACCCAGTACTTC
TRBV5-5,.,.,TRBJ2-5,CASSLVGRTQETQYF,TGTGCCAGCAGCTTGGTGGGGAGGACCCAAGAGACCCAGTACTTC
TRBV28,.,.,TRBJ1-6,CASSSLDGRRFASLHF,TGTGCCAGCAGTTCTCTCGATGGGAGAAGGTTTGCATCCCTCCACTTT
TRBV3-1/TRBV3-2,.,.,TRBJ2-1,CASREEAGYNEQFF,TGTGCCAGCAGGGAAGAAGCGGGCTACAATGAGCAGTTCTTC
TRBV10-3,.,.,TRBJ2-7,CAISNRQDSYEQYF,TGTGCCATCAGTAACAGACAGGACTCCTACGAGCAGTACTTC
TRBV19,.,.,TRBJ2-6,CASSISGSGANVLTF,TGTGCCAGTAGTATATCGGGCTCTGGGGCCAACGTCCTGACTTTC
TRBV5-1,.,.,TRBJ1-2,CASSSALAGNYGYTF,TGCGCCAGCAGCTCGGCCCTGGCGGGGAACTATGGCTACACCTTC
TRBV9,.,.,TRBJ2-1,CASSDPRTANNEQFF,TGTGCCAGCAGCGACCCCAGGACAGCGAACAATGAGCAGTTCTTC
TRBV2,.,.,TRBJ1-3,CASSESQGNGNTIYF,TGTGCCAGCAGTGAATCGCAGGGGAATGGAAACACCATATATTTT
TRBV6-5,.,TRBD1,TRBJ1-1,CASSRGQVEAFF,TGTGCCAGCAGCCGTGGACAGGTTGAAGCTTTCTTT
TRBV19,.,TRBD1,TRBJ1-5,CASSVTGLTNQPQHF,TGTGCCAGTAGTGTGACAGGGCTTACCAATCAGCCCCAGCATTTT
TRBV6-5,.,TRBD1,TRBJ2-5,CASTHHGDRKETQYF,TGTGCCAGCACCCACCACGGGGACAGAAAAGAGACCCAGTACTTC
TRBV11-3,few,TRBD1,TRBJ2-3,CASSSGQDGGTQYF,TGTGCCAGCAGCTCCGGACAGGATGGGGGTACGCAGTATTTT
TRBV19,.,.,TRBJ1-1,CASRPSWGGTEAFF,TGTGCCAGTCGTCCCTCGTGGGGAGGGACTGAAGCTTTCTTT
TRBV28,.,.,TRBJ2-1,CASSLSLDFHEQFF,TGTGCCAGCAGTTTATCGCTGGACTTCCATGAGCAGTTCTTC
TRBV7-8,.,.,TRBJ1-1,CASSLKTGQNEAFF,TGTGCCAGCAGCTTAAAGACTGGACAGAATGAAGCTTTCTTT
TRBV5-1,.,.,TRBJ1-2,CASSPGSGYDGYTF,TGCGCCAGCAGCCCTGGAAGCGGGTACGATGGCTACACCTTC
TRBV18,.,.,TRBJ2-1,CASSPGGAHPYNEQFF,TGTGCCAGCTCACCAGGAGGGGCACATCCCTACAATGAGCAGTTCTTC
TRBV7-7,.,.,TRBJ1-4,CASSQRIGEKLFF,TGTGCCAGCAGCCAACGGATCGGGGAAAAACTGTTTTTT
TRBV28,many,.,TRBJ1-1,CASRTPPGNTEAFF,TGTGCCAGCAGAACCCCCCCAGGGAACACTGAAGCTTTCTTT
TRBV24-1,.,.,TRBJ1-5,CATSDSREGNQPQHF,TGTGCCACCAGTGACTCCAGGGAGGGCAATCAGCCCCAGCATTTT
TRBV28,.,TRBD1,TRBJ1-1,CASSPTGENTEAFF,TGTGCCAGCAGCCCGACAGGGGAAAACACTGAAGCTTTCTTT
TRBV2,.,.,TRBJ2-2,CASTFRKLAGELFF,TGTGCCAGCACGTTCCGAAAGCTGGCCGGGGAGCTGTTTTTT
TRBV28,.,TRBD2,TRBJ2-2,CASSFRSSGRGELFF,TGTGCCAGCAGTTTCCGGTCTAGCGGGAGGGGGGAGCTGTTTTTT
TRBV5-6,.,.,TRBJ2-3,CASRSGGTDTQYF,TGTGCCAGCAGATCCGGGGGCACAGATACGCAGTATTTT